This TCR beta chain is from a study of regulatory T cells in long-lasting Graves disease. Points from the study as a whole: TRBV28 was favored in persistent disease, as were TRBJ1-2 and TRBJ2-5.

Points on this clonotype: Its antigen is unknown.

CDR3 size: 15 residues. From germline, CDR1 is MDHEN and CDR2 SYDVKM. V shed 6 bases and J 4 bases; nucleotides not matched to a gene: 11. Stated time point: persistent/refractory GD, antithyroid drugs over 5 years with positive TRAb. There was RNA extracted from PBMCs, and the TCR library was made from it. The EDTA tubes were filled with about 9 milliliters of drawn peripheral blood. Library construction for TCR beta used iRepertoire HTBI primers and Arm-PCR of CDR3 regions. From the multiplex PCR reads, TCRdb called clonotypes with MiXCR, one entry per CDR3 protein. This table holds some 440,000 distinct CDR3 sequences, about a fifth found once.

Specimen: peripheral blood mononuclear cells (PBMCs), collected when the disease was refractory, from a patient treated with antithyroid drugs. The sequence was obtained from a female donor with Graves disease. This chain joins TRBV28 and TRBJ2-7, with TRBD2 matching 8 bases. CDR3 protein: CASSPSLLAEYEQYF. The CDR3 DNA sequence: TGTGCCAGCAGCCCGAGCCTACTAGCGGAGTACGAGCAGTACTTC. Drawing the rest from reference TRBV28 and TRBJ2-7, the complete variable domain is DVKVTQSSRYLVKRTGEKVFLECVQDMDHENMFWYRQDPGLGLRLIYFSYDVKMKEKGDIPEGYSVSREKKERFSLILESASTNQTSMYLCASSPSLLAEYEQYFGPGTRLTVT.